Shown below are 32 T cell receptor beta chains from a single sample sequenced in a study of HIV-infected patients and healthy controls. All unsorted peripheral T cells were captured because whole blood was used without fractionation. Approximately 510 ng RNA was reverse transcribed with alpha and beta constant-region primers. Using multiplexing indices, alpha and beta chain libraries were generated apart by chain-specific third strand synthesis. MiXCR, run by TCRdb on the 5' RACE reads, gives a single entry per CDR3 protein. This sample has more than 9,000 distinct CDR3 sequences, with around 9.3% found just once. The specimen comprised blood, sampled before antiretroviral therapy. These receptors were taken from an adult with HIV infection. The donor label of this sample is uncertain.

The gene calls are TRBV5-4 and TRBJ2-3; D is undetermined. V shed 4 bases and J shed 7 bases, with 19 bases lying between them. Germline V lookup: CDR1 SGHNT, CDR2 YYREEE (reference sequence). The CDR3 loop spans 15 amino acids. The CDR3 spells CASSTLQPSSNTQYF. CDR3 bases: TGTGCCAGCAGCACCTTGCAGCCTAGTTCGAATACGCAGTATTTT.

This clonotype was seen ten or more times. The chain uses TRBV6-2 or TRBV6-3 and TRBJ1-1, with a possible D match to TRBD1 (5 bases). V gave up 2 bases and J gave up 5 bases, with 15 bases separating them. Germline V gives CDR1 MNHEY, CDR2 SVGEGT. This CDR3 is built from 15 residues. The CDR3 coding sequence is TGTGCCAGCAGTTACCCGGGGGGTGAGGTGACTGAAGCTTTCTTT. It specifies CASSYPGGEVTEAFF.

This clonotype was counted ten times or more. V gene TRBV6-8 combines with J gene TRBJ2-2, with 14 bases identical to TRBD2. V dropped 5 bases and J dropped 4; count of bases not matched to a gene: 9. This CDR3 contains 18 residues. CDR1 is MNHGY, CDR2 SAAAGT, per germline. The CDR3 here is CASSRDGLAGGITGELFF. The CDR3 DNA is TGTGCCAGCAGTCGCGACGGACTAGCGGGAGGTATCACCGGGGAGCTGTTTTTT.

This clonotype occurred a few times. The chain has TRBV18 and TRBJ2-1; D unresolved. The CDR3 runs 12 residues. Trimming left V 0 bases short and J 8 bases short, with 5 bases between. Germline assignment: CDR1 KGHSH and CDR2 LQKENI. The CDR3 protein is CASSPPTDEQFF. In nucleotides, the CDR3 is TGTGCCAGCTCACCACCCACGGATGAGCAGTTCTTC.

This clonotype occurred many times. The chain has TRBV6-6 and TRBJ2-7, with D perhaps matching TRBD2 (6 bases). The CDR3 consists of 14 residues. With 5 bases removed from V and 1 base from J, the gap between germline ends came to 12 bases. Germline V gene sequence: CDR1 MNHNY, CDR2 SVGAGI (reference sequence). CDR3: CASSTDSGSYEQYF. The DNA of the CDR3 is TGTGCCAGCAGTACGGATAGCGGTTCCTACGAGCAGTACTTC.

Relative to its sample, this clonotype is medium-sized. The V and J genes are TRBV29-1 and TRBJ1-1, with D uncertain. CDR1 is SQVTM, CDR2 ANQGSEA, per germline. This CDR3 region has 13 residues. The V end was cut by 6 bases, the J end by 5 bases, with 16 bases between. CDR3 in amino acids: CSVPDGERTEAFF. CDR3 sequence (DNA): TGCAGCGTCCCCGACGGCGAAAGGACTGAAGCTTTCTTT.

In its sample, this clonotype was seen many times. The chain has TRBV20-1 and TRBJ2-1, with D uncertain. CDR3 length equals 13 residues. In germline, CDR1 is DFQATT, CDR2 SNEGSKA (reference sequence). The germline V and J ends were trimmed by 7 bases and 5 bases, with 15 bases remaining between them. Written as DNA, the CDR3 is TGCAGTGTAACACCCCAGACGGACAATGAGCAGTTCTTC. This translates into CSVTPQTDNEQFF.

This clonotype was seen repeatedly, ten times or more. V and J are TRBV5-6 and TRBJ2-7; D perhaps matches TRBD1 (6 bases). The CDR3 is made up of 14 amino acids. Germline V gives CDR1 SGHDT, CDR2 YYEEEE. Trimming stripped 4 bases from V and 4 bases from J, with 15 bases between. CDR3 sequence (DNA): TGTGCCAGCAGCCCGGTGGACAGCTCTTACGAGCAGTACTTC. It codes for CASSPVDSSYEQYF.

This clonotype was recorded many times. The V and J genes are TRBV10-1 and TRBJ1-5; D remains ambiguous. Trimming took 10 bases from V and 5 from J, leaving 12 bases between them. Looked up from germline, CDR1 is WNHNN and CDR2 is SYGVQD (reference sequence). The CDR3 sequence is 12 residues long. The CDR3 DNA reads TGCGCCAACCCCCGGGCCCATCAGCCCCAGCATTTT. Translated: CANPRAHQPQHF.

The chain has TRBV20-1 and TRBJ2-7, with TRBD1 matching 9 bases. This CDR3 is 15 amino acids long. In germline, CDR1 is DFQATT, CDR2 SNEGSKA (reference sequence). Trimming cost V 3 bases and J 8 bases; bases outside gene matches: 14. CDR3 coding DNA: TGCAGTGCTAGTCCTGGACAGGGGCGACTCAGAAAGCAGTACTTC. It yields the protein CSASPGQGRLRKQYF.

This clonotype is judged medium-sized. J is TRBJ2-5 and V is TRBV5-1; no clear D. V shed 0 bases and J shed 6 bases, with 15 bases lying between them. CDR1 is SGHRS, CDR2 YFSETQ, per germline. The CDR3 totals 15 residues. CDR3: CASSLAAYKGKTQYF. The CDR3 nucleotides read TGCGCCAGCAGCTTGGCGGCCTACAAAGGGAAGACCCAGTACTTC.

This clonotype was counted many times. This chain connects TRBV5-6 to TRBJ1-5; no firm D call. The germline V gene encodes CDR1 SGHDT and CDR2 YYEEEE. The CDR3 length is 14 residues. The V gene lost 1 base and the J gene lost 7 bases, with 12 bases spanning the gap. DNA for the CDR3: TGTGCCAGCAGCTTGCCGGGGTCGGGCCAGCCCCAGCATTTT. It is translated as CASSLPGSGQPQHF.

This clonotype came up many times. The V call is TRBV29-1, the J call TRBJ1-2; 9 bases fit TRBD1. The CDR3 extends over 14 amino acids. Germline lookup yields CDR1 SQVTM and CDR2 ANQGSEA. The V and J ends lost 1 base and 5 bases, in that order; junction bases with no gene match: 5. The CDR3 DNA reads as TGCAGCGTTGAAGTTCGGACAGGGGAGTATGGCTACACCTTC. Its protein is CSVEVRTGEYGYTF.

This clonotype has ten or more counts. This chain joins TRBV7-9 and TRBJ2-5, with 10 bases aligning to TRBD2. V dropped 5 bases and J dropped 4; count of bases not matched to a gene: 7. The CDR3 covers 15 residues. Germline V gene data show CDR1 as SEHNR and CDR2 as FQNEAQ (reference sequence). The DNA for the CDR3 is TGTGCCAGCAGCCGGGGACTAGCGATTGGAGAGACCCAGTACTTC. Protein sequence: CASSRGLAIGETQYF. The whole variable domain, filled in from reference TRBV7-9 and TRBJ2-5, reads DTGVSQNPRHKITKRGQNVTFRCDPISEHNRLYWYRQTLGQGPEFLTYFQNEAQLEKSRLLSDRFSAERPKGSFSTLEIQRTEQGDSAMYLCASSRGLAIGETQYFGPGTRLLVL.

The sample holds many counts of this clonotype. This chain links TRBV10-1 with TRBJ2-1, with D unresolved. CDR1 WNHNN and CDR2 SYGVQD come from the germline V gene (reference sequence). V dropped 3 bases and J dropped 5 bases, with 14 bases sitting between them. The length of the CDR3 is 15 residues. The CDR3 DNA is TGCGCCAGCAGTGATGAGTTCGGCTCTAACAATGAGCAGTTCTTC. It encodes CASSDEFGSNNEQFF.

This clonotype counts as medium-sized. The chain couples TRBV19 to TRBJ2-1; TRBD1 might be the D (6 bases). V lost 7 bases, J lost 0 bases, and 19 bases lay in between. Germline V gene lookup returns CDR1 LNHDA and CDR2 SQIVND (reference sequence). This CDR3 is built from 17 residues. This CDR3 is CASTPLNRVPSYNEQFF. In DNA form, the CDR3 reads TGTGCCAGTACCCCCCTAAACAGGGTTCCCTCCTACAATGAGCAGTTCTTC.

This clonotype was picked up many times. CDR3 sequence (DNA): TGTGCCAGCAGCACACGGGTACAGGGGGAAGTCAACTATGGCTACACCTTC. Translation gives CASSTRVQGEVNYGYTF. The chain carries TRBV11-2 and TRBJ1-2, with 8 bases aligning to TRBD1. Germline V gives CDR1 SGHAT, CDR2 FQNNGV. Trimming at V came to 5 bases and at J to 2 bases, leaving 13 bases not matched to a gene. The CDR3 spans 17 residues.

Ten or more counts support this clonotype. V and J are TRBV9 and TRBJ2-7; a weak D match, TRBD2 (7 bases). Trimming pared 4 bases from V and 4 bases from J, leaving 15 bases between. Germline V gene lookup returns CDR1 SGDLS and CDR2 YYNGEE. The CDR3 totals 14 residues. This CDR3 reads CASSPWGGSYEQYF. For the CDR3, the DNA is TGTGCCAGCAGCCCGTGGGGGGGCTCGTACGAGCAGTACTTC. Full variable domain (missing parts from reference TRBV9 and TRBJ2-7): DSGVTQTPKHLITATGQRVTLRCSPRSGDLSVYWYQQSLDQGLQFLIQYYNGEERAKGNILERFSAQQFPDLHSELNLSSLELGDSALYFCASSPWGGSYEQYFGPGTRLTVT.

The rearrangement links TRBV19 to TRBJ2-4; 10 nucleotides match TRBD2. The trim removed 5 bases at V and 1 base at J, leaving 11 bases unmatched. Germline-derived CDR1 and CDR2 are LNHDA and SQIVND (reference sequence). CDR3 length: 18 amino acids. Written as DNA, the CDR3 is TGTGCCAGTAGTCGAACTAGCGGGGCGTCCATCGCCAAAAACATTCAGTACTTC. This codes for CASSRTSGASIAKNIQYF.

In regard to this clonotype: Given a much more abundant clone one base away, this may be a read error. The rearrangement links TRBV19 to TRBJ2-4; a possible D gene is TRBD1 (6 bases). The CDR3 runs to 13 residues. Germline V gene data show CDR1 as LNHDA and CDR2 as SQIVND (reference sequence). CDR3: CATETGSGNIHYF. Written as DNA, the CDR3 is TGTGCCACTGAGACAGGTTCGGGCAACATTCATTACTTC.

V gene TRBV12-3 or TRBV12-4 combines with J gene TRBJ1-6; D perhaps matches TRBD1 (5 bases). Trimming took off 3 bases at V and 2 bases at J, with 5 bases between the two ends. This CDR3 is built from 14 residues. The CDR3 nucleotides read TGTGCCAGCAGTTTGGGGCCCTATAATTCACCCCTCCACTTT. Translation: CASSLGPYNSPLHF.

This clonotype has ten or more counts. CDR3 in DNA: TGTGCCAGCAGTGAGGGGAACCATGGCTACACCTTC. Protein product: CASSEGNHGYTF. The genes are TRBV25-1 and TRBJ1-2; D is undetermined. CDR3 length: 12 amino acids. Between the trimmed V and J ends, which lost 3 bases and 6 bases, there was a span of 8 bases. The germline V gene has CDR1 MGHDK and CDR2 SYGVNS.

Only a few counts were recorded for this clonotype. The V and J genes are TRBV6-6 and TRBJ2-3; 7 bases line up with TRBD2. The CDR3 spans 18 residues. V lost 6 bases to trimming and J lost 6 bases; unmatched junction nucleotides: 21. CDR1 MNHNY and CDR2 SVGAGI come from the germline V gene (reference sequence). CDR3 loop: CASSRFPPGLRVNDTQYF. CDR3 bases: TGTGCCAGCAGCCGCTTTCCTCCGGGACTAAGGGTTAACGATACGCAGTATTTT.

The rearrangement joins TRBV27 to TRBJ2-7, with D perhaps matching TRBD1 or TRBD2 (7 bases each). The CDR3 length is 14 residues. The V end was cut by 5 bases, the J end by 2 bases, with 13 bases between. The germline gives CDR1 MNHEY, CDR2 SMNVEV (reference sequence). The DNA of the CDR3 is TGTGCCAGCAGTCCGACAGGGACTACCTACGAGCAGTACTTC. Translation: CASSPTGTTYEQYF.

This clonotype was detected many times. This chain's CDR3 is CASSFDPSPGGDTDTQYF. CDR3 sequence (DNA): TGTGCCAGCAGTTTCGACCCTAGCCCGGGGGGGGACACAGATACGCAGTATTTT. This chain joins TRBV12-3 or TRBV12-4 and TRBJ2-3; 8 nucleotides line up with TRBD2. The CDR3 covers 18 residues. The junction had 13 bases not matched to a gene; V was cut back by 3 bases and J by 2 bases.

This clonotype has a count of ten or more. This chain connects TRBV5-6 to TRBJ1-1; D not certain. Germline CDR1 is SGHDT and CDR2 is YYEEEE. V was clipped by 2 bases and J by 4 bases, with 6 bases between them. This CDR3 is 12 amino acids long. CDR3 in amino acids: CASSFTSTEAFF. The CDR3 DNA reads as TGTGCCAGCAGCTTTACGAGCACTGAAGCTTTCTTT.

This clonotype appeared many times. This chain links TRBV14 with TRBJ1-1; a weak D match, TRBD1 (6 bases). The CDR3 consists of 14 residues. V was shortened by 1 base and J by 6 bases, with 12 bases between the two germline ends. Germline CDR1 SGHDN, CDR2 FVKESK. CDR3 coding DNA: TGTGCCAGCAGCCAAGTGCCAGGGGTTTCTGAAGCTTTCTTT. This codes for CASSQVPGVSEAFF.

This clonotype was seen at least ten times. The rearrangement uses TRBV20-1 and TRBJ1-2; D remains unclear. V lost 0 bases to trimming and J lost 5 bases, with 13 bases between them. The germline V gene has CDR1 DFQATT and CDR2 SNEGSKA (reference sequence). The CDR3 loop spans 14 amino acids. The CDR3 DNA reads as TGCAGTGCTAGAGATCCGGGGTTACAATATGGCTACACCTTC. Its protein is CSARDPGLQYGYTF.

This clonotype was seen many times. The chain has TRBV24-1 and TRBJ1-5; D call uncertain. Per germline, CDR1 KGHDR and CDR2 SFDVKD. V was cut by 10 bases and J by 1 base, with 16 bases left in between. CDR3 length equals 15 residues. CDR3 DNA: TGTGCCACTTCGACGGGTCCCGGGAGCAATCAGCCCCAGCATTTT. Amino acids: CATSTGPGSNQPQHF.

Many counts were recorded for this clonotype. The chain is built from TRBV19 and TRBJ1-2; tentatively, D is TRBD1 (6 bases). The CDR3 extends over 13 amino acids. Looked up from germline, CDR1 is LNHDA and CDR2 is SQIVND (reference sequence). V was clipped by 4 bases and J by 4 bases, with 10 bases between them. The CDR3 here is CASSTQDSYGYTF. The CDR3, as DNA: TGTGCCAGTAGTACTCAGGACAGCTATGGCTACACCTTC.

This clonotype was counted ten times or more. This rearrangement joins TRBV6-2 or TRBV6-3 to TRBJ1-2; D is ambiguous. The CDR3 extends over 14 amino acids. Germline-derived CDR1 and CDR2 are MNHEY and SVGEGT. V gave up 0 bases and J gave up 7 bases, with 12 bases separating them. The CDR3: CASSYSSGGSGYTF. In DNA, the CDR3 is TGTGCCAGCAGTTACTCTTCCGGCGGATCTGGCTACACCTTC.

This sequence joins TRBV3-1 and TRBJ1-2, with a possible D match to TRBD1 (6 bases). Trimming took 1 base from V and 8 from J, leaving 11 bases between them. CDR3 length equals 13 residues. CDR1 LGHDT and CDR2 YNNKEL come from the germline V gene (reference sequence). The CDR3 coding sequence is TGTGCCAGCAGCCAAGGGACAGCCGGGGGCTACACCTTC. Translation gives CASSQGTAGGYTF.